This is a list of T cell receptor beta chains from one sample in a study of cytomegalovirus exposure and HLA in healthy donors. The repertoire was sequenced with immunoSEQ multiplex PCR; TCRdb's copy has only in-frame clones and lacks some. The profile shows approximately 50,000 clones, over 75% of them singletons. Sequenced: PBMCs. Receptors were obtained from a boy younger than 18 in good health and CMV-seropositive. CDR3s include the opening cysteine and the closing phenylalanine or tryptophan. The D gene is left open where the match is weak. Clone size is shown for a subset of rows, as once, few, many or a class of expanded clone.

clone_size: NA; j_call: TRBJ1-2; v_call: TRBV27; d_call: NA; cdr3_aa: CASSTNLFTARIANYGYTF; cdr3_nt: TGTGCCAGCAGCACGAACCTCTTCACCGCCCGAATAGCTAACTATGGCTACACCTTC
clone_size: NA; j_call: TRBJ1-2; v_call: TRBV6-1; d_call: TRBD1; cdr3_aa: CASSGGTESYTYYGYTF; cdr3_nt: TGTGCCAGCAGTGGTGGGACAGAATCCTATACTTACTATGGCTACACCTTC
clone_size: NA; j_call: TRBJ2-7; v_call: TRBV5-4; d_call: NA; cdr3_aa: CASSLAGNEQYF; cdr3_nt: TGTGCCAGCAGCTTGGCCGGGAACGAGCAGTACTTC
clone_size: NA; j_call: TRBJ2-7; v_call: TRBV9; d_call: NA; cdr3_aa: CASSVGQNSEQYF; cdr3_nt: TGTGCCAGCAGCGTAGGACAAAATTCCGAGCAGTACTTC
clone_size: once; j_call: TRBJ2-3; v_call: TRBV5-1; d_call: TRBD1; cdr3_aa: CASTRQGATDTQYF; cdr3_nt: TGCGCCAGCACTCGACAGGGGGCGACAGATACGCAGTATTTT
clone_size: NA; j_call: TRBJ2-5; v_call: TRBV6-5; d_call: NA; cdr3_aa: CASSTGYGETQYF; cdr3_nt: TGTGCCAGCAGCACAGGGTACGGAGAGACCCAGTACTTC
clone_size: few; j_call: TRBJ2-5; v_call: TRBV6-5; d_call: TRBD2; cdr3_aa: CASSPPGLAIETQYF; cdr3_nt: TGTGCCAGCAGTCCGCCGGGACTAGCTATAGAGACCCAGTACTTC
clone_size: NA; j_call: TRBJ2-1; v_call: TRBV5-1; d_call: TRBD2; cdr3_aa: CASREASGGLTRSLNEQFF; cdr3_nt: TGCGCCAGCAGGGAAGCTAGCGGGGGGCTTACTAGAAGTCTCAATGAGCAGTTCTTC
clone_size: NA; j_call: TRBJ1-1; v_call: TRBV6-1; d_call: NA; cdr3_aa: CASSEASENTEAFF; cdr3_nt: TGTGCCAGCAGTGAAGCTTCAGAGAACACTGAAGCTTTCTTT
clone_size: NA; j_call: TRBJ1-1; v_call: TRBV5-4; d_call: NA; cdr3_aa: CASSRDRRGDTEAFF; cdr3_nt: TGTGCCAGCAGCCGCGACAGGAGAGGCGACACTGAAGCTTTCTTT
clone_size: NA; j_call: TRBJ1-4; v_call: TRBV6-1; d_call: NA; cdr3_aa: CASSGYGTRNEKLFF; cdr3_nt: TGTGCCAGCAGTGGGTATGGGACAAGAAATGAAAAACTGTTTTTT
clone_size: NA; j_call: TRBJ1-1; v_call: TRBV11-2; d_call: NA; cdr3_aa: CASSSGGPITSNTEAFF; cdr3_nt: TGTGCCAGCAGCTCCGGGGGGCCGATAACCTCGAACACTGAAGCTTTCTTT
clone_size: NA; j_call: TRBJ2-1; v_call: TRBV10-3; d_call: TRBD2; cdr3_aa: CAISGTLAGGRNEQFF; cdr3_nt: TGTGCCATCAGTGGAACACTAGCGGGGGGCCGAAATGAGCAGTTCTTC
clone_size: NA; j_call: TRBJ1-6; v_call: TRBV7-2; d_call: TRBD1; cdr3_aa: CASSFAGTGGSYNSPLHF; cdr3_nt: TGTGCCAGCAGCTTCGCAGGGACAGGGGGCTCCTATAATTCACCCCTCCACTTT
clone_size: NA; j_call: TRBJ2-3; v_call: TRBV7-6; d_call: NA; cdr3_aa: CASSPRGRDTQYF; cdr3_nt: TGTGCCAGCAGCCCCAGAGGAAGAGATACGCAGTATTTT
clone_size: once; j_call: TRBJ2-7; v_call: TRBV7-2; d_call: NA; cdr3_aa: CASSSNFQGVYEQYF; cdr3_nt: TGTGCCAGCAGCTCGAACTTCCAGGGTGTCTACGAGCAGTACTTC
clone_size: NA; j_call: TRBJ1-1; v_call: TRBV5-1; d_call: NA; cdr3_aa: CASSLGTLDTEAFF; cdr3_nt: TGCGCCAGCAGCTTAGGGACACTCGACACTGAAGCTTTCTTT
clone_size: NA; j_call: TRBJ1-6; v_call: TRBV10-1; d_call: TRBD1; cdr3_aa: CASSESRDRVSPLHF; cdr3_nt: TGCGCCAGCAGTGAGTCCCGGGACAGGGTTTCACCCCTCCACTTT
clone_size: NA; j_call: TRBJ2-3; v_call: TRBV4-1; d_call: TRBD2; cdr3_aa: CASSRPLAGGPDTQYF; cdr3_nt: TGCGCCAGCAGCAGACCTCTAGCGGGGGGGCCCGATACGCAGTATTTT
clone_size: NA; j_call: TRBJ1-2; v_call: TRBV6-6; d_call: NA; cdr3_aa: CASSPGQLYGYTF; cdr3_nt: TGTGCCAGCAGCCCCGGACAACTCTATGGCTACACCTTC
clone_size: once; j_call: TRBJ1-5; v_call: TRBV7-9; d_call: TRBD1; cdr3_aa: CSSSLGQGGHQPQHF; cdr3_nt: TGTTCCAGCAGCTTAGGACAGGGCGGCCATCAGCCCCAGCATTTT
clone_size: few; j_call: TRBJ1-1; v_call: TRBV4-1; d_call: NA; cdr3_aa: CASSQEGGGGAFF; cdr3_nt: TGCGCCAGCAGCCAAGAGGGGGGGGGAGGGGCTTTCTTT
clone_size: NA; j_call: TRBJ1-3; v_call: TRBV5-1; d_call: TRBD1; cdr3_aa: CASSPGWTGGKGNTIYF; cdr3_nt: TGCGCCAGCAGCCCCGGTTGGACAGGGGGCAAAGGGAACACCATATATTTT
clone_size: once; j_call: TRBJ1-1; v_call: TRBV6-1; d_call: NA; cdr3_aa: CATFRITGGDTEAFF; cdr3_nt: TGTGCCACGTTTAGGATTACGGGGGGAGACACTGAAGCTTTCTTT
clone_size: NA; j_call: TRBJ2-2; v_call: TRBV10-2; d_call: TRBD2; cdr3_aa: CAGVAGGGTGELFF; cdr3_nt: TGCGCTGGAGTCGCGGGGGGCGGCACCGGGGAGCTGTTTTTT
clone_size: NA; j_call: TRBJ2-3; v_call: TRBV11-3; d_call: NA; cdr3_aa: CASSPTRTDTQYF; cdr3_nt: TGTGCCAGCAGCCCCACTAGAACGGATACGCAGTATTTT
clone_size: NA; j_call: TRBJ1-1; v_call: TRBV15; d_call: NA; cdr3_aa: CATRDSMNTEAFF; cdr3_nt: TGTGCCACCAGGGACAGCATGAACACTGAAGCTTTCTTT
clone_size: NA; j_call: TRBJ1-2; v_call: TRBV29-1; d_call: NA; cdr3_aa: CSVEGASALSYGYTF; cdr3_nt: TGCAGCGTTGAAGGAGCATCCGCCCTCTCCTATGGCTACACCTTC
clone_size: NA; j_call: TRBJ2-5; v_call: TRBV6-1; d_call: TRBD1; cdr3_aa: CASSRGTGREQYF; cdr3_nt: TGTGCCAGCAGTAGGGGGACAGGGAGGGAGCAGTACTTC
clone_size: NA; j_call: TRBJ1-2; v_call: TRBV5-1; d_call: NA; cdr3_aa: CASTPGGPNYGYTF; cdr3_nt: TGCGCCAGCACACCCGGGGGGCCTAACTATGGCTACACCTTC
clone_size: NA; j_call: TRBJ2-3; v_call: TRBV15; d_call: NA; cdr3_aa: CATSRGTADTQYF; cdr3_nt: TGTGCCACCAGCAGAGGGACAGCGGATACGCAGTATTTT
clone_size: NA; j_call: TRBJ1-2; v_call: TRBV5-1; d_call: NA; cdr3_aa: CASSPPTGGMDGYTF; cdr3_nt: TGCGCCAGCAGCCCCCCGACCGGCGGAATGGATGGCTACACCTTC
clone_size: few; j_call: TRBJ2-2; v_call: TRBV11-2; d_call: NA; cdr3_aa: CASSLGSTGELFF; cdr3_nt: TGTGCCAGCAGCTTAGGGAGCACCGGGGAGCTGTTTTTT
clone_size: few; j_call: TRBJ2-1; v_call: TRBV5-8; d_call: NA; cdr3_aa: CASSYLMVGSGSYNEQFF; cdr3_nt: TGTGCCAGCAGCTATCTTATGGTTGGGTCAGGCTCCTACAATGAGCAGTTCTTC
clone_size: NA; j_call: TRBJ1-3; v_call: TRBV5-1; d_call: TRBD1; cdr3_aa: CASSLSGGSGNTIYF; cdr3_nt: TGCGCCAGCAGTCTTTCAGGGGGCTCTGGAAACACCATATATTTT
clone_size: NA; j_call: TRBJ1-1; v_call: TRBV7-6; d_call: NA; cdr3_aa: CASSLGGARNTEAFF; cdr3_nt: TGTGCCAGCAGCTTAGGGGGCGCAAGGAACACTGAAGCTTTCTTT
clone_size: NA; j_call: TRBJ2-5; v_call: TRBV5-1; d_call: NA; cdr3_aa: CASGGEGGVKTQYF; cdr3_nt: TGCGCCAGCGGAGGGGAAGGAGGGGTAAAGACCCAGTACTTC
clone_size: few; j_call: TRBJ1-3; v_call: TRBV2; d_call: TRBD1; cdr3_aa: CAGQGGNTIYF; cdr3_nt: TGTGCCGGACAGGGGGGAAACACCATATATTTT
clone_size: few; j_call: TRBJ2-7; v_call: TRBV11-2; d_call: NA; cdr3_aa: CASSFSPGQNSYEQYF; cdr3_nt: TGTGCCAGCAGCTTTTCCCCGGGACAAAACTCCTACGAGCAGTACTTC
clone_size: NA; j_call: TRBJ1-6; v_call: TRBV2; d_call: TRBD1; cdr3_aa: CASIRQGVSLYNSPLHF; cdr3_nt: TGTGCCAGCATAAGACAGGGGGTCTCCCTTTATAATTCACCCCTCCACTTT
clone_size: NA; j_call: TRBJ1-1; v_call: TRBV13; d_call: NA; cdr3_aa: CASSLGQFEAFF; cdr3_nt: TGTGCCAGCAGCTTAGGACAGTTTGAAGCTTTCTTT
clone_size: NA; j_call: TRBJ1-6; v_call: TRBV9; d_call: NA; cdr3_aa: CASSTQGYNSPLHF; cdr3_nt: TGTGCCAGCAGCACCCAGGGTTATAATTCACCCCTCCACTTT
clone_size: NA; j_call: TRBJ2-7; v_call: TRBV5-5; d_call: NA; cdr3_aa: CASSPGGRWEQYF; cdr3_nt: TGTGCCAGCAGCCCCGGAGGGAGGTGGGAGCAGTACTTC
clone_size: NA; j_call: TRBJ2-1; v_call: TRBV7-8; d_call: NA; cdr3_aa: CASSSPEGYYNEQFF; cdr3_nt: TGTGCCAGCAGCTCGCCAGAGGGTTACTACAATGAGCAGTTCTTC
clone_size: NA; j_call: TRBJ2-2; v_call: TRBV25-1; d_call: TRBD1; cdr3_aa: CATQSRDRETGELFF; cdr3_nt: TGTGCCACGCAGAGCCGGGACAGGGAGACCGGGGAGCTGTTTTTT
clone_size: NA; j_call: TRBJ2-5; v_call: TRBV5-1; d_call: NA; cdr3_aa: CASQIQETQYF; cdr3_nt: TGCGCCAGCCAGATACAAGAGACCCAGTACTTC